This T cell receptor (beta chain) was recovered during a study of blood T cell repertoires in COVID-19 (dated by TCRdb to 2018 to 2020). Study-level background: The collaborator samples originated in the United States, Italy and Spain and spanned the acute and convalescent phases of COVID-19. The samples were drawn from two sources: the first 160 participants of the ongoing ImmuneRACE study, and 950 to 1,500 subjects contributed by 6 global collaborators. Nearly every sample came with metadata listing a de-identified subject ID, COVID-19 status, age in years and sex. The prospective study material was composed of cDNA or gDNA derived from T cells, B-cell-depleted T cells, or PBMCs. The repertoires were made available in a free public database intended to serve as a resource for research on the immune response to SARS-CoV-2. Where HLA class I and class II types were available, the types were taken from metadata supplied by the sample provider, not from assay-based typing. Deeply sampled blood TCRbeta repertoires from subjects exposed to, actively infected with, or recovered from COVID-19 were included in the dataset.

Study-wide conclusions, independent of this receptor: Clinical and demographic metadata were provided uncurated, with the amount varying by source and participant.

Enrolling through a virtual design, the prospective study's participants ranged in age from about 18 to 89 years and lived across 24 United States geographic areas. Cohort assignment in the prospective study relied on participant-reported clinical history from a screening survey and a study questionnaire. A participant counted as exposed if, within 2 weeks of entering the study, that participant had been in contact with someone who had a PCR-confirmed or clinician-diagnosed COVID-19 case. In the prospective study, whole blood, serum and a nasopharyngeal or oropharyngeal swab were collected from each participant by mobile phlebotomists. Over a roughly 2-month period, participants in the prospective study had the option of providing additional blood draws and questionnaires. Before DNA extraction, prospective study blood samples were shipped either frozen or at room temperature. In the case of this clone: The antigen it recognizes is unknown. Per-base qualities were not stored, and no clone one base away is much larger.

The germline V end is reduced by 2 bases and the J end by 5 bases; junction bases left unmatched: 7. The CDR3, cysteine through phenylalanine, is 16 amino acids long. The sequence is cut down to CDR3 DNA, 48 bases in frame from base 1. CDR1 SGHTA and CDR2 FQGTGA are derived from the germline V gene. TCRbeta CDR3 regions were amplified from genomic DNA by means of the immunoSEQ Assay, a bias-controlled multiplex PCR. Processing in the source paper ran as follows. Within the assay, amplification of reference gene primers was used to estimate how many nucleated cells each sample contained. Sequence reads were collapsed and filtered to measure the absolute abundance of every unique TCRbeta CDR3 rearrangement. Productive Simpson clonality was computed per sample as the square root of Simpson's diversity index over productive rearrangements. TCRdb re-hosts the immuneACCESS table, in-frame sequences only. Its copies lack some clones; in the studies checked, an unresolved V gene accounts for under half of them, and the cause for the rest is not known. For V, J and clone size, that table is used; D and trimming come from the DNA. For this sample there are fewer than 350,000 clones; 80% to 95% appear just once. Jointly, the top ten make up around 2.8% of the sample.

The specimen was PBMCs or T cells enriched from blood (not recorded which). The rearrangement joined TRBV7-3 to TRBJ2-5; the junction holds 11 bases that match TRBD2. This receptor was identified in a man in his forties who had been exposed to COVID-19. The nucleotide sequence reads TGTGCCAGCAGCTTAGTAGCGGGAGGGCCCAGGGAGACCCAGTACTTC. It specifies CASSLVAGGPRETQYF.